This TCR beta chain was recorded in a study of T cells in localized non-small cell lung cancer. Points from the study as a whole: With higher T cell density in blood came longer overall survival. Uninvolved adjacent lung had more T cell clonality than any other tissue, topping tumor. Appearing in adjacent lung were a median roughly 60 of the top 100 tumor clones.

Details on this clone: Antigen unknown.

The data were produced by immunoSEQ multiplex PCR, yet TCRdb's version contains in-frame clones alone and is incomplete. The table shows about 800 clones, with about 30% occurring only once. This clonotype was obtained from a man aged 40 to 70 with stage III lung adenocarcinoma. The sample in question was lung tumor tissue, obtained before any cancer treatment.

CDR3 in amino acids: CASNLDRGLRQPQHF. The CDR3 DNA is TGTGCCAGTAATTTGGACAGGGGGCTTCGTCAGCCCCAGCATTTT. This sequence joins TRBV19 and TRBJ1-5; TRBD1 matches at 11 bases. This CDR3 spans 15 amino acids. Germline CDR1 reads LNHDA; CDR2 reads SQIVND (reference sequence). With 7 bases clipped from V and 6 bases from J, the junction kept 8 bases outside the gene matches. Full variable domain (remainder filled in from reference TRBV19 and TRBJ1-5): DGGITQSPKYLFRKEGQNVTLSCEQNLNHDAMYWYRQDPGQGLRLIYYSQIVNDFQKGDIAEGYSVSREKKESFPLTVTSAQKNPTAFYLCASNLDRGLRQPQHFGDGTRLSIL.